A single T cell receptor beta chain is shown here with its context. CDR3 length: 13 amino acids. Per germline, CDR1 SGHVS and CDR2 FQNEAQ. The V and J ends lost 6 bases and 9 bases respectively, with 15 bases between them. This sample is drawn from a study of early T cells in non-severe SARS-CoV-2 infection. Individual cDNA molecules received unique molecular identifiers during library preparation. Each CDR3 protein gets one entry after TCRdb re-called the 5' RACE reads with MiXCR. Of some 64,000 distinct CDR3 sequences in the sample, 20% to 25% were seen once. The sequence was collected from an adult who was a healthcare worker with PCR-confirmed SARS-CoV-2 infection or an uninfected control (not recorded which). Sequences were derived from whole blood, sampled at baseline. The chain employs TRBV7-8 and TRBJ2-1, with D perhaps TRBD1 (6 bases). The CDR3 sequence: CASRATGSSEQFF. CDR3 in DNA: TGTGCCAGCAGGGCTACAGGGTCGAGTGAGCAGTTCTTC.